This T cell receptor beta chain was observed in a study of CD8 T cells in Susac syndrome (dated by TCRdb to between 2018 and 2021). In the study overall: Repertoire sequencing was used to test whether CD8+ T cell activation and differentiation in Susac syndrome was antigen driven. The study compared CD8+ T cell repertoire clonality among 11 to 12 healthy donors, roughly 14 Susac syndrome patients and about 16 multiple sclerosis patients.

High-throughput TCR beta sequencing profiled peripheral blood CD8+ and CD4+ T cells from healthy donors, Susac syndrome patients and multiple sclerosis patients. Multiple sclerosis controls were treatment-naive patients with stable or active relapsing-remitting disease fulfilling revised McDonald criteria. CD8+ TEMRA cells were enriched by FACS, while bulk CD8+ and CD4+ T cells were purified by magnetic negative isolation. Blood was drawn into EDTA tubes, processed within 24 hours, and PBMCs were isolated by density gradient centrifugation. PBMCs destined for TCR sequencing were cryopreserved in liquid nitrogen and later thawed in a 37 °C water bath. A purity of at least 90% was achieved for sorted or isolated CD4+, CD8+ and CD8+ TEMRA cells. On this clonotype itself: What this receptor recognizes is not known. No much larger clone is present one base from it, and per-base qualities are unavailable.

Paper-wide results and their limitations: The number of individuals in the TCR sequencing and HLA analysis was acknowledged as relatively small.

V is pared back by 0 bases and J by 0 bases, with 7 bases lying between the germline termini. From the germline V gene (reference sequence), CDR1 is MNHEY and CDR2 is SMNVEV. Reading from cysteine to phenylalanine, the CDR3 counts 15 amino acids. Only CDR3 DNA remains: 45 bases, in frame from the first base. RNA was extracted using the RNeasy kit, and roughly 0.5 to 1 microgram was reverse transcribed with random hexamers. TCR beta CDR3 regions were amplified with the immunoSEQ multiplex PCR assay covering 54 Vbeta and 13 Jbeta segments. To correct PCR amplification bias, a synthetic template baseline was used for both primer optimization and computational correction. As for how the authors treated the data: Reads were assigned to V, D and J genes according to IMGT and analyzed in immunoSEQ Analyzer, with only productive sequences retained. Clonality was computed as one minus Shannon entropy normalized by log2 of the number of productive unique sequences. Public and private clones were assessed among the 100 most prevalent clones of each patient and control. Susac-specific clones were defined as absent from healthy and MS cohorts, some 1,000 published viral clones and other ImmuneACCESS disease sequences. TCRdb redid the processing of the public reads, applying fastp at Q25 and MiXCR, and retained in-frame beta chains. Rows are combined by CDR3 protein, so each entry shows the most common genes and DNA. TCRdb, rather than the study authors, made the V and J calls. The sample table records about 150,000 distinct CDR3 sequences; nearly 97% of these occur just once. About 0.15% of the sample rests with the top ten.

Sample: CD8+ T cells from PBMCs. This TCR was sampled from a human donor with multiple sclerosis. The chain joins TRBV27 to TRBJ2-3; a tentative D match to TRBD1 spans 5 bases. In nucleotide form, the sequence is TGTGCCAGCAGTTTATCCAGGGCGAGCACAGATACGCAGTATTTT. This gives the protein CASSLSRASTDTQYF.